The sequence of this TCR beta chain was determined in a study of blood T cell repertoires in COVID-19. Study-wide background: Sample material is recorded as cDNA or gDNA derived from T cells, B-cell-depleted T cells, or PBMCs.

Individuals aged roughly 18 to 95 years were recruited from about two dozen US areas. Cohort allocation depended upon clinical history that participants reported. Two negative PCRs, clearance, or symptom resolution had been documented for recovered Cohort 3 donors. Sequencing was performed with immunoSEQ multiplex PCR; in TCRdb, only in-frame clones are kept and a portion is missing. The repertoire consists of some 170,000 clones, with around 80% occurring once and the leading ten covering around 5.9%. V dropped 4 bases and J dropped 2; count of bases not matched to a gene: 13. Germline assignment: CDR1 MNHNS and CDR2 SASEGT. This CDR3 region has 18 residues.

Sequenced: PBMCs or T cells enriched from blood (not recorded which). V gene TRBV6-1 combines with J gene TRBJ2-5, with 10 bases lining up with TRBD1. This TCR came from a middle-aged man who had recovered from COVID-19. The CDR3 DNA follows: TGTGCCAGCAGTGGAGGGACAGGGGCGAGCCCTACACAAGAGACCCAGTACTTC. It encodes CASSGGTGASPTQETQYF.